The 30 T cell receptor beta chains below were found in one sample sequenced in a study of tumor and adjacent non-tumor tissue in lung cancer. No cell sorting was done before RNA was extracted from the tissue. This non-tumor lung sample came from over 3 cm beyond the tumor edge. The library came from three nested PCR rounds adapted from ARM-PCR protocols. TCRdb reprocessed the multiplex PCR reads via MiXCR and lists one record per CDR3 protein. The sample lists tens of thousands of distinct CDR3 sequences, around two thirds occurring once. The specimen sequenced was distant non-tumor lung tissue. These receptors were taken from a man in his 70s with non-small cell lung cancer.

The CDR3: CANTLTGYGETQYF. For the CDR3, the DNA is TGTGCCAACACCCTGACAGGGTACGGAGAGACCCAGTACTTC. The chain joins TRBV12-3 or TRBV12-4 to TRBJ2-5; 7 nucleotides line up with TRBD1. The CDR3 is made up of 14 amino acids. V was clipped by 10 bases and J by 4 bases; unmatched bases: 12.

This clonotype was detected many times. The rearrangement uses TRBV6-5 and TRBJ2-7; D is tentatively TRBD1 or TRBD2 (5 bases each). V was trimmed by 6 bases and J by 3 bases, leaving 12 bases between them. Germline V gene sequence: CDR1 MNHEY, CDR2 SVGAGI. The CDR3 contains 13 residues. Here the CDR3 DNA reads TGTGCCAGCAGAAGGGGAGATGTCTACGAGCAGTACTTC. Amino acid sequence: CASRRGDVYEQYF.

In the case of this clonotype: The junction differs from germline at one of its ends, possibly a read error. CDR3 DNA: TGTGTCAGCAGTTTAATGGGCCCAGCGGCACGGAATGAGCAGTTCTTC. It encodes CVSSLMGPAARNEQFF. The chain combines TRBV28 with TRBJ2-1, with D maybe TRBD2 (5 bases). The CDR3 sequence is 16 residues long. Germline CDR1 reads MDHEN; CDR2 reads SYDVKM.

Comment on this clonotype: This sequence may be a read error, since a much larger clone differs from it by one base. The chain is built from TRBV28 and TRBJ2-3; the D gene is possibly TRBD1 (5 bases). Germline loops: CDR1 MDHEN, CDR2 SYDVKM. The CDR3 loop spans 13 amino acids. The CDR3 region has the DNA TGTGCCAGCAGCAGGGCAAGCATAGATACGCAGTATTTT. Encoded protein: CASSRASIDTQYF.

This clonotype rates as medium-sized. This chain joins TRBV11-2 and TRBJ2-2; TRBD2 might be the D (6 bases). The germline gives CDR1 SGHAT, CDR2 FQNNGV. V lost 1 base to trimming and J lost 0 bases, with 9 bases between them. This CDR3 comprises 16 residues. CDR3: CASSLAPGANTGELFF. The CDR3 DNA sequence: TGTGCCAGCAGCTTAGCACCGGGGGCGAACACCGGGGAGCTGTTTTTT.

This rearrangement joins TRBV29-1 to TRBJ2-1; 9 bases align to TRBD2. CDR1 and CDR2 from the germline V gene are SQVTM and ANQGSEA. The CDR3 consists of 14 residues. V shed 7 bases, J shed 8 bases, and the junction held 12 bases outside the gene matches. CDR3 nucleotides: TGCAGCGCAGACGGAGCGGGAGGCCGCGATGAGCAGTTCTTC. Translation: CSADGAGGRDEQFF.

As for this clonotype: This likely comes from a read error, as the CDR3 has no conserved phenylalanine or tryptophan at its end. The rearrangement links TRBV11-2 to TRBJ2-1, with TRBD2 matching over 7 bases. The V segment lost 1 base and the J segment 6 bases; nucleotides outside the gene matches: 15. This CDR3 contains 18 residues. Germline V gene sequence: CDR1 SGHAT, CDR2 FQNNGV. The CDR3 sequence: CASSLVFRGRALANEQFL. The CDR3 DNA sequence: TGTGCCAGCAGCTTAGTGTTCCGAGGGAGGGCCCTCGCCAATGAGCAGTTCCTC.

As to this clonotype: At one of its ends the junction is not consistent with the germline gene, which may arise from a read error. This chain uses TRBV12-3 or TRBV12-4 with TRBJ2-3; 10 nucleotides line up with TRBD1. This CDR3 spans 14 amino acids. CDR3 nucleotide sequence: TGTGCCAGCAGCGGGACAGGGGACGGAGATATGCAGTATTTT. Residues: CASSGTGDGDMQYF.

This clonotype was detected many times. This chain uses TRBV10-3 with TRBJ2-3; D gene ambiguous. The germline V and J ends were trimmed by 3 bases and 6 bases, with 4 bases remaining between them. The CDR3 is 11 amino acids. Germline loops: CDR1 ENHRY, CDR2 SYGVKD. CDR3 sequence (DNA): TGTGCCATCAGTGAAGCGGATACGCAGTATTTT. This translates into CAISEADTQYF.

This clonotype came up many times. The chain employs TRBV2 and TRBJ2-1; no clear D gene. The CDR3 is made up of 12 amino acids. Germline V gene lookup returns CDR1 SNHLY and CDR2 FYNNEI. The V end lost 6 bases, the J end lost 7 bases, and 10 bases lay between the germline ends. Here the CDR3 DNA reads TGTGCCAGCAGGCAAACCCAGAATGAGCAGTTCTTC. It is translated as CASRQTQNEQFF. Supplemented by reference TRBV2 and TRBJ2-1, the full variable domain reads EPEVTQTPSHQVTQMGQEVILRCVPISNHLYFYWYRQILGQKVEFLVSFYNNEISEKSEIFDDQFSVERPDGSNFTLKIRSTKLEDSAMYFCASRQTQNEQFFGPGTRLTVL.

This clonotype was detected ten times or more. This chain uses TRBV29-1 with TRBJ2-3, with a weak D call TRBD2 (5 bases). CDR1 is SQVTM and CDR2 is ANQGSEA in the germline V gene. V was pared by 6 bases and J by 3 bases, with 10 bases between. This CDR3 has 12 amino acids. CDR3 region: CSVDRGTDTQYF. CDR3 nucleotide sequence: TGCAGCGTAGACCGGGGTACAGATACGCAGTATTTT.

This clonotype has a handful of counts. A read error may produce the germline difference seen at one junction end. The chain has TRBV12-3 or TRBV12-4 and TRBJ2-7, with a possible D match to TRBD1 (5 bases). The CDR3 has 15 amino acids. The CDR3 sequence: CASRTDRLPTYGQYF. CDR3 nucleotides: TGTGCCAGCAGGACCGACAGATTGCCAACCTACGGGCAGTACTTC.

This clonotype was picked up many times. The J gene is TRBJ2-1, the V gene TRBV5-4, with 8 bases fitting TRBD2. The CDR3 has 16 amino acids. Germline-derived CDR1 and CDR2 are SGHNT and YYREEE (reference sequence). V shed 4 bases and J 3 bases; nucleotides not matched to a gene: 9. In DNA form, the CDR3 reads TGTGCCAGCAGCCGAGCCCCGGGAGGGAACTACAATGAGCAGTTCTTC. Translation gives CASSRAPGGNYNEQFF.

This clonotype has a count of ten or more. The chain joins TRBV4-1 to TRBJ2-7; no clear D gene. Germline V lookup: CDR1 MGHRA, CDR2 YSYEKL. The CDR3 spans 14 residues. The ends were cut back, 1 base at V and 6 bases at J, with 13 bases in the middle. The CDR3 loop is CASSQGSASGEQYF. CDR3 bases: TGCGCCAGCAGCCAAGGAAGCGCGTCAGGCGAGCAGTACTTC.

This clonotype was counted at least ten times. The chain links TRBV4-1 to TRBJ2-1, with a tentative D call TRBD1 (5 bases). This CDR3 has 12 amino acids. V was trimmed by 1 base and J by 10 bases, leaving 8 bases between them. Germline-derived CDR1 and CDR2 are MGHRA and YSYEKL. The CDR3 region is CASSQGGREQFF. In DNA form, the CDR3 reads TGCGCCAGCAGCCAAGGGGGCAGAGAGCAGTTCTTC.

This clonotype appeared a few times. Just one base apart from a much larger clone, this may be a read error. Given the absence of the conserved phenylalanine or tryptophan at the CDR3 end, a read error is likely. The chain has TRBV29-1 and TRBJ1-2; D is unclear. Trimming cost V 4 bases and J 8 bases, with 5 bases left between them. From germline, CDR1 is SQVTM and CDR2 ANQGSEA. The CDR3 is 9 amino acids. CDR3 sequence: CSVVPGYTY. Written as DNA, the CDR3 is TGCAGCGTTGTGCCGGGCTACACCTAC.

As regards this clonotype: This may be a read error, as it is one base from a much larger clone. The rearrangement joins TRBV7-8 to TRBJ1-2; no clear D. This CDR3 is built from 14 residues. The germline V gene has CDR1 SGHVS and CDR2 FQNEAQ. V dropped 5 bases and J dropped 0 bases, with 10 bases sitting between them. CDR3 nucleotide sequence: TGTGCCAGCAGCCGCGAGGACCCTAACTATGGCTACACCTTC. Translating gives CASSREDPNYGYTF.

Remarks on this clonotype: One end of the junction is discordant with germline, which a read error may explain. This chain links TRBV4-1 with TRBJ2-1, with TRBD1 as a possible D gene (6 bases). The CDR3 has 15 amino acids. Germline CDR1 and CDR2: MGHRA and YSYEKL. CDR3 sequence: CASSQGDTFYNGQFF. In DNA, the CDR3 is TGCGCCAGCAGCCAAGGGGACACTTTCTACAATGGGCAGTTCTTC.

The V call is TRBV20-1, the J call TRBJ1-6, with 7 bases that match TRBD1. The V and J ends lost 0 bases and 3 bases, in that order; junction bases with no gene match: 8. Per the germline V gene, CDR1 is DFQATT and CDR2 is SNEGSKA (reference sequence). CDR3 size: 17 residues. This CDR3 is CSARDLDGTDYNSPLHF. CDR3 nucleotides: TGCAGTGCTAGAGATCTCGACGGGACAGACTATAATTCACCCCTCCACTTT.

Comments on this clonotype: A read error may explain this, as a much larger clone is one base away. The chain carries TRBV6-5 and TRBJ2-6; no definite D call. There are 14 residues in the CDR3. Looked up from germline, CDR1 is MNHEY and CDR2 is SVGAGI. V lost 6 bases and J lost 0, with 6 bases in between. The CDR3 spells CASRISSGANVLTF. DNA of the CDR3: TGTGCCAGCAGGATCAGCTCTGGGGCCAACGTCCTGACTTTC.

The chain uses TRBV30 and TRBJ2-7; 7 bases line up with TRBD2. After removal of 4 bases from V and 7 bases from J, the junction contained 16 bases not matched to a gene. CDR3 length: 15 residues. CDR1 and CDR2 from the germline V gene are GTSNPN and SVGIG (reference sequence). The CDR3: CAWIPLSSGIYEQYF. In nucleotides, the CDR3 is TGTGCCTGGATACCACTCTCTAGCGGTATATATGAGCAGTACTTC.

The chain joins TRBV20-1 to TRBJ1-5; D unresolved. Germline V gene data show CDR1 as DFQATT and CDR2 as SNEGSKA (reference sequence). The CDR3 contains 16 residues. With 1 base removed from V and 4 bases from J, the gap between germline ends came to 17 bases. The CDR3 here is CSARGPLGSANQPQHF. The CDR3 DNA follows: TGCAGTGCTAGAGGTCCTTTAGGTTCCGCGAATCAGCCCCAGCATTTT.

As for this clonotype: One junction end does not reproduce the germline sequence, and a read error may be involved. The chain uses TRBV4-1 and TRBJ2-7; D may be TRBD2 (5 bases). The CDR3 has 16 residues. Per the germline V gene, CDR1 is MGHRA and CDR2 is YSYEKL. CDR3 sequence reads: CASSQEPRGSLYEQYF. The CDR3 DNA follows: TGCGCTAGCAGCCAAGAACCTCGGGGATCGCTTTACGAGCAGTACTTC.

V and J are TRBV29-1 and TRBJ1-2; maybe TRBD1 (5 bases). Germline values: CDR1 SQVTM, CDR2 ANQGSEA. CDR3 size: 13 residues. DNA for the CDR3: TGCAGTGCTGAGGGACTTGCCACGGATGGCTACACCTTC. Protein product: CSAEGLATDGYTF.

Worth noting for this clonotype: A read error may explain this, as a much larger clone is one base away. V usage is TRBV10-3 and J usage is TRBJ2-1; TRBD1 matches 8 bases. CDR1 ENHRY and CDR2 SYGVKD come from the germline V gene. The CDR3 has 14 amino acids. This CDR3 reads CVINHDRGRSEQFF. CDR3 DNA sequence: TGTGTCATCAACCATGACAGGGGAAGATCTGAGCAGTTCTTC.

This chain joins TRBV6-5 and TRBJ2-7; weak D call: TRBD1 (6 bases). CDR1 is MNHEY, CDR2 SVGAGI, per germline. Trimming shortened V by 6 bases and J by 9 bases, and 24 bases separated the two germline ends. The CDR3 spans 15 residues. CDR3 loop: CASRCSSDSGSTQYF. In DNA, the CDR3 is TGTGCCAGCAGGTGCTCCTCGGACAGCGGAAGTACGCAGTACTTC.

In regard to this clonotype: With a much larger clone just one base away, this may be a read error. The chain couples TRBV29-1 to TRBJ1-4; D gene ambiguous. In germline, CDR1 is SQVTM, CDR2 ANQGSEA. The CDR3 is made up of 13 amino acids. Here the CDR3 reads CSFTPATNEKLSF. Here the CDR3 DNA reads TGCAGCTTCACCCCGGCAACTAATGAAAAACTGTCTTTT.

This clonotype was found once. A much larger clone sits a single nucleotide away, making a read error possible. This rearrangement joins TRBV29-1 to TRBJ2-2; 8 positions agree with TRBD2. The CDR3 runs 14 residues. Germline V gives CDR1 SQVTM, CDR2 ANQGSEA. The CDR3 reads CNVERPGGPGELFF. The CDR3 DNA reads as TGCAACGTTGAACGGCCGGGGGGGCCCGGGGAGCTGTTTTTT.

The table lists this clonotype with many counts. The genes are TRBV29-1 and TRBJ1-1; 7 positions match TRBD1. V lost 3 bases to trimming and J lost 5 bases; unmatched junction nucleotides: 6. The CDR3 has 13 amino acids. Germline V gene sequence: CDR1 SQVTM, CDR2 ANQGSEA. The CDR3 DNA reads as TGCAGCGTTGAGAGAAGGGGGCCGACTGAAGCTTTCTTT. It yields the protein CSVERRGPTEAFF. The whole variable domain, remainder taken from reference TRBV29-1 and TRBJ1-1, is SAVISQKPSRDICQRGTSLTIQCQVDSQVTMMFWYRQQPGQSLTLIATANQGSEATYESGFVIDKFPISRPNLTFSTLTVSNMSPEDSSIYLCSVERRGPTEAFFGQGTRLTVV.

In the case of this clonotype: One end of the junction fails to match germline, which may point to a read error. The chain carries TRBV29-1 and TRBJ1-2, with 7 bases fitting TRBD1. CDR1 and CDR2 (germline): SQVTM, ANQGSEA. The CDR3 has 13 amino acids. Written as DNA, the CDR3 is TGTAGTGTAACACAGGGGATTGGCTATGGCTACACCTTC. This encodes CSVTQGIGYGYTF. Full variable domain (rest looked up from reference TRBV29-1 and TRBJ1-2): SAVISQKPSRDICQRGTSLTIQCQVDSQVTMMFWYRQQPGQSLTLIATANQGSEATYESGFVIDKFPISRPNLTFSTLTVSNMSPEDSSIYLCSVTQGIGYGYTFGSGTRLTVV.